This is a list of T cell receptor beta chains from one sample in a study of T cells in Graves' hyperthyroidism and ophthalmopathy. TCRdb passed the multiplex PCR reads through MiXCR, listing each CDR3 protein once. The table lists about 590,000 distinct CDR3 sequences, around a sixth of them singletons. Sequenced sample: blood. The source is a woman aged 30 to 39 with Graves' hyperthyroidism. The CDR3 runs from the conserved cysteine through the conserved F or W. Each record gives: clone size, J gene, V gene, D gene, CDR3 DNA, CDR3 protein. A D gene is named only where the DNA matches it firmly. The listing skips clone size in some rows; elsewhere it reads once, few, many or a size class.

size: many; J: TRBJ2-1; V: TRBV10-3; D: TRBD2; DNA: TGTGCCATCAGTAGGACTAGCGGGAGCTCCTACAATGAGCAGTTCTTC; CDR3: CAISRTSGSSYNEQFF
size: NA; J: TRBJ2-1; V: TRBV5-4; D: NA; DNA: TGTGCCAGCAGCTTGACAGCTAGCGACAATGAGCAGTTCTTC; CDR3: CASSLTASDNEQFF
size: many; J: TRBJ2-6; V: TRBV6-2/TRBV6-3; D: NA; DNA: TGTGCCAGCAGTTGGCCGGGACTTCCCTCTGGGGCCAACGTCCTGACTTTC; CDR3: CASSWPGLPSGANVLTF
size: NA; J: TRBJ2-7; V: TRBV14; D: NA; DNA: TGTGCCAGCAGCCAAGTCCTTAACTACGAGCAGTACTTC; CDR3: CASSQVLNYEQYF
size: few; J: TRBJ1-1; V: TRBV7-9; D: NA; DNA: TGTGCCAGCAGCTACCCTCTCGGGTGGTTGGCTTTCTTT; CDR3: CASSYPLGWLAFF
size: NA; J: TRBJ2-7; V: TRBV7-2; D: TRBD2; DNA: TGTGCCAGCAGTACGGGACTAGCGGGCTCCTACGGGCAGTACTTC; CDR3: CASSTGLAGSYGQYF
size: NA; J: TRBJ2-1; V: TRBV4-3; D: TRBD2; DNA: TGCGCCAGCAGCCAAGGGTTAGTAGCGGGAACCTACAATGAGCAGTTCTTC; CDR3: CASSQGLVAGTYNEQFF
size: NA; J: TRBJ2-2; V: TRBV20-1; D: TRBD2; DNA: TGCAGTGCTAGACCTTTGAGACTAGCGGGAGAGGCCGGGGAGCTGTTTTTT; CDR3: CSARPLRLAGEAGELFF
size: NA; J: TRBJ2-1; V: TRBV6-2/TRBV6-3; D: TRBD2; DNA: TGTGCCAGGTCCCCAAGCGGGAGGGCCCCGGATGAGCAGTTCTTC; CDR3: CARSPSGRAPDEQFF
size: many; J: TRBJ1-5; V: TRBV13; D: NA; DNA: TGTGCCAGCAGCTACGGCCCCCGAGGACGCAATCAGCCCCAGCATTTT; CDR3: CASSYGPRGRNQPQHF
size: NA; J: TRBJ1-1; V: TRBV20-1; D: NA; DNA: TGCAGTGCTAGTTCAGGGAGCACTGAAGCTTTCTTT; CDR3: CSASSGSTEAFF
size: many; J: TRBJ2-7; V: TRBV12-3/TRBV12-4; D: TRBD2; DNA: TGTGCCAGCAGTTACGGACTAGCGAGCTCCTACGAGCAGTACTTC; CDR3: CASSYGLASSYEQYF
size: few; J: TRBJ2-7; V: TRBV4-1; D: TRBD2; DNA: TGCGCCAGCAGCCAAGTGCCGGGACTAGCCTCTGTCGAGCAGTACTTC; CDR3: CASSQVPGLASVEQYF
size: NA; J: TRBJ1-2; V: TRBV20-1; D: NA; DNA: TGCAGTGCTGACGGGGCTTATGGCTACACCTTC; CDR3: CSADGAYGYTF
size: many; J: TRBJ2-2; V: TRBV2; D: NA; DNA: TGTGCCAGCAGTGAAAGCCAGGGTGTAACCGGGGAGCTGTTTTTT; CDR3: CASSESQGVTGELFF
size: NA; J: TRBJ2-5; V: TRBV29-1; D: TRBD2; DNA: TGCAGCGTCCTGCCCCTCGGGAGGGGCGGAGAGACCCAGTACTTC; CDR3: CSVLPLGRGGETQYF
size: many; J: TRBJ2-5; V: TRBV15; D: NA; DNA: TGTGCCACCAGCATACCAGGGATAGGCGAGACCCAGTACTTC; CDR3: CATSIPGIGETQYF
size: few; J: TRBJ2-7; V: TRBV13; D: NA; DNA: TGTGCCGGCAGCCTGATAGGATCTTACGAGCAGTACTTC; CDR3: CAGSLIGSYEQYF
size: NA; J: TRBJ2-1; V: TRBV12-3/TRBV12-4; D: NA; DNA: TGTGCCAGCAGTCCGCTACGGCGCGGACGCTCCTACAATGAGCAGTTCTTC; CDR3: CASSPLRRGRSYNEQFF
size: many; J: TRBJ2-7; V: TRBV2; D: NA; DNA: TGTGCCAGCAGTACCATATTGGTCCACGAGCAGTACTTC; CDR3: CASSTILVHEQYF
size: few; J: TRBJ2-2; V: TRBV4-1; D: TRBD1; DNA: TGCGCCAGCAGCCAATTTGGGACAGACACCGGGGAGCTGTTTTTT; CDR3: CASSQFGTDTGELFF
size: NA; J: TRBJ2-1; V: TRBV6-5; D: NA; DNA: TGTGCCAGCAGTTTTCCCCCCCAGGGAGGTGGTGAGCAGTTCTTC; CDR3: CASSFPPQGGGEQFF
size: few; J: TRBJ2-1; V: TRBV28; D: TRBD1; DNA: TGTGCCTCAAGACCTGCCTTGGGACAGTCGAACCGCTCCTACAATGAGCAGTTCTTC; CDR3: CASRPALGQSNRSYNEQFF
size: many; J: TRBJ2-1; V: TRBV7-6; D: TRBD1; DNA: TGTGCCAGCAGCATCGCCGGGACAGGGGTGGATGAGCAGTTCTTC; CDR3: CASSIAGTGVDEQFF
size: few; J: TRBJ1-5; V: TRBV15; D: TRBD1; DNA: TGTGCCACCAGCAGAGGGGGAAACGGACAGGCCAATCAGCCCCAGCATTTT; CDR3: CATSRGGNGQANQPQHF
size: NA; J: TRBJ2-1; V: TRBV7-8; D: TRBD2; DNA: TGTGCCAGCAGCTTAGCGACTAGCGGGAGTATCTACAATGAGCAGTTCTTC; CDR3: CASSLATSGSIYNEQFF
size: NA; J: TRBJ1-5; V: TRBV4-1; D: NA; DNA: TGCGCCAGCAGCCAAGAGAACAGGGATTGGAATCAGCCCCAGCATTTT; CDR3: CASSQENRDWNQPQHF
size: NA; J: TRBJ2-5; V: TRBV10-1; D: TRBD1; DNA: TGCGCCAGCAGTGGGACAGGTTCCGTCGAGACCCAGTACTTC; CDR3: CASSGTGSVETQYF
size: NA; J: TRBJ1-1; V: TRBV28; D: TRBD1; DNA: TGTGTCAGCAGCCTTAGTTTGACAGGGAATAACGGGGCTTTCTTT; CDR3: CVSSLSLTGNNGAFF